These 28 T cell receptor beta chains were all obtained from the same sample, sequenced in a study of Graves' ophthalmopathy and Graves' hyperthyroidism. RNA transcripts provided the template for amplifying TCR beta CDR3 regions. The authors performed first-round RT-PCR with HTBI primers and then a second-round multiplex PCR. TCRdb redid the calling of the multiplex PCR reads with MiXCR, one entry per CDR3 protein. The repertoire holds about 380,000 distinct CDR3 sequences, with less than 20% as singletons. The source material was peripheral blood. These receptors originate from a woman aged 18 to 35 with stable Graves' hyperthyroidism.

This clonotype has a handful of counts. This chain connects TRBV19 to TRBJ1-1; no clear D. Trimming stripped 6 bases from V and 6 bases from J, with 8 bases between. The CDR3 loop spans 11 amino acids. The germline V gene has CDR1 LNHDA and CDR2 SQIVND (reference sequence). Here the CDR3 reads CASREGPEAFF. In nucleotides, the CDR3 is TGTGCCAGTAGAGAAGGCCCTGAAGCTTTCTTT. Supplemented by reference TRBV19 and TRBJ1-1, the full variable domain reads DGGITQSPKYLFRKEGQNVTLSCEQNLNHDAMYWYRQDPGQGLRLIYYSQIVNDFQKGDIAEGYSVSREKKESFPLTVTSAQKNPTAFYLCASREGPEAFFGQGTRLTVV.

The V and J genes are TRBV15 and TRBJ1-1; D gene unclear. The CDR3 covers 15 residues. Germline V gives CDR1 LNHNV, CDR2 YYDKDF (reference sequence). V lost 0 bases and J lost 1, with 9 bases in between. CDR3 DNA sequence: TGTGCCACCAGCAGAGAATCGCCCGGGAACACTGAAGCTTTCTTT. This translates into CATSRESPGNTEAFF.

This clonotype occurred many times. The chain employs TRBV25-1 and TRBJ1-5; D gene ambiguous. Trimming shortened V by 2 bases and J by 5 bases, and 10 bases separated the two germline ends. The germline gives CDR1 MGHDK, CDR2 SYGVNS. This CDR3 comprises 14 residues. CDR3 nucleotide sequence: TGTGCCAGCAGTGAAGGACGGGTGGATCAGCCCCAGCATTTT. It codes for CASSEGRVDQPQHF.

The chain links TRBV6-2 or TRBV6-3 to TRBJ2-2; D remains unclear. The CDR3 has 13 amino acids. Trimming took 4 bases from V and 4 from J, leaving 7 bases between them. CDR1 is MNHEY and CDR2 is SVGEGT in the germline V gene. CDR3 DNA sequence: TGTGCCAGCAGTTTCCATCCCACCGGGGAGCTGTTTTTT. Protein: CASSFHPTGELFF.

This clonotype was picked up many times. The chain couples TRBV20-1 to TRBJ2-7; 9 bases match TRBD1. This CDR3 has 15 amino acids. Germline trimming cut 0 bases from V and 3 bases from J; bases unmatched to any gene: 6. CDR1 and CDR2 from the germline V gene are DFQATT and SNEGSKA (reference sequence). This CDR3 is CSARDEDRGLYEQYF. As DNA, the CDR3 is TGCAGTGCTAGAGATGAGGACAGGGGCCTCTACGAGCAGTACTTC.

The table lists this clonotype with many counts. CDR3 in amino acids: CASTFVGRGPGQPQHF. In DNA, the CDR3 is TGTGCCAGCACCTTTGTGGGCAGGGGGCCAGGGCAGCCCCAGCATTTT. The chain couples TRBV6-2 or TRBV6-3 to TRBJ1-5; 8 bases line up with TRBD1. J was trimmed by 7 bases and V by 7 bases; bases with no gene match: 15. Germline V gene lookup returns CDR1 MNHEY and CDR2 SVGEGT. There are 16 residues in the CDR3.

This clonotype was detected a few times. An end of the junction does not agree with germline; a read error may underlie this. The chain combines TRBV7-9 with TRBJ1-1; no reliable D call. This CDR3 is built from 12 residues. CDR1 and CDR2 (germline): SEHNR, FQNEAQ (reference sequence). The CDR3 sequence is CTSSPTGTEAFF. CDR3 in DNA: TGTACCAGCAGTCCAACGGGAACTGAAGCTTTCTTT.

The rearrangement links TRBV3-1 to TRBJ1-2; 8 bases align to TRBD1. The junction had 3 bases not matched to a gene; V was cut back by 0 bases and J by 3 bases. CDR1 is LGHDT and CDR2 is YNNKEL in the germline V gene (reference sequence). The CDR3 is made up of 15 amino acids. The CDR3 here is CASSQDTGGYYGYTF. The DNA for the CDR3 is TGTGCCAGCAGCCAAGATACAGGGGGATACTATGGCTACACCTTC.

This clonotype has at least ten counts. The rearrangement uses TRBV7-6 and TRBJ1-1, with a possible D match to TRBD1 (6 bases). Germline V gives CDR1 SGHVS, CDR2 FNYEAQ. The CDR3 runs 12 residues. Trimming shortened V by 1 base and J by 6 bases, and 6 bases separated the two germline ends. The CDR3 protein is CASSLGTAEAFF. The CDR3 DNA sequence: TGTGCCAGCAGCTTAGGGACAGCTGAAGCTTTCTTT.

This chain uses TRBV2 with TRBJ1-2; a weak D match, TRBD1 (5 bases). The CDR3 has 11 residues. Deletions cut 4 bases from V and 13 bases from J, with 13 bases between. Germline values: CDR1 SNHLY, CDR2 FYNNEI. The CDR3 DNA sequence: TGTGCCAGCAGTGTTGGAGGGGCCTGCACCTTC. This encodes CASSVGGACTF.

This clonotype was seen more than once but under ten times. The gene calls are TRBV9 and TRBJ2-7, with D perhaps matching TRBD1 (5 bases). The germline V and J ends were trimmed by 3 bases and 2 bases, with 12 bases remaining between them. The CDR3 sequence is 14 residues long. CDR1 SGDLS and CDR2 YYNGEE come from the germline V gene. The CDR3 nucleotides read TGTGCCAGCAGCGAATCGACAGACGCCTACGAGCAGTACTTC. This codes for CASSESTDAYEQYF.

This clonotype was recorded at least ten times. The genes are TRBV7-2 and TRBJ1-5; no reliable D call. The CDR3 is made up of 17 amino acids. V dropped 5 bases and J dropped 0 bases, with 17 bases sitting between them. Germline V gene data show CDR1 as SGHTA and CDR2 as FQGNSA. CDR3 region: CASSPAAGTYSNQPQHF. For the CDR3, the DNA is TGTGCCAGCAGCCCAGCGGCAGGCACTTATAGCAATCAGCCCCAGCATTTT.

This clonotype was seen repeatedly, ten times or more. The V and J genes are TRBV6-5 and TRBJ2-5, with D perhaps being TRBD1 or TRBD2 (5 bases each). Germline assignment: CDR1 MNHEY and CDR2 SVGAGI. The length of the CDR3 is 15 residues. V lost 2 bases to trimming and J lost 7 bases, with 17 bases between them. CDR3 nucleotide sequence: TGTGCCAGCAGTTACGAGGGAGAAGGCACAGGGACCCAGTACTTC. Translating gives CASSYEGEGTGTQYF.

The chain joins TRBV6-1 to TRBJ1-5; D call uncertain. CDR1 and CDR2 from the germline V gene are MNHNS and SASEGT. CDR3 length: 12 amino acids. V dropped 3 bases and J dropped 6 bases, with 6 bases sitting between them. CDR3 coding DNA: TGTGCCAGCAGTGAGTCATCTCAGCCCCAGCATTTT. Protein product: CASSESSQPQHF.

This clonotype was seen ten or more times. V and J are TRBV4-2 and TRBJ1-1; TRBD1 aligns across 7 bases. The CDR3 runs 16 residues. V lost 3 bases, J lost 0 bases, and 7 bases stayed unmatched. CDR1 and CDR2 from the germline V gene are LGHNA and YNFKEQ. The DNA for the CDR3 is TGTGCCAGCAGCCATTTCCTCAGGGGGATGAACACTGAAGCTTTCTTT. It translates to CASSHFLRGMNTEAFF.

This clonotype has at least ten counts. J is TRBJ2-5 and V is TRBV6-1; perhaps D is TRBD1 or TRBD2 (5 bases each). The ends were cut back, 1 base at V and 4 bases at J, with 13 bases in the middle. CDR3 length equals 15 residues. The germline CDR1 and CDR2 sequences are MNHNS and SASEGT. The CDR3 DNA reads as TGTGCCAGCAGTGAAGTCTGGGGGTTGGGAGAGACCCAGTACTTC. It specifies CASSEVWGLGETQYF.

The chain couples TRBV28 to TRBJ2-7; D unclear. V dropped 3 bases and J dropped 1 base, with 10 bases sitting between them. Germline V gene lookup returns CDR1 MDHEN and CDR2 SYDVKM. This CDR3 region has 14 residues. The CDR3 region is CASSFSAVSYEQYF. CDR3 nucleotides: TGTGCCAGCAGTTTCTCGGCAGTTTCCTACGAGCAGTACTTC.

DNA for the CDR3: TGTGCCAGCAAGTGTTGGGTCTACGAGCAGTACTTC. Translating gives CASKCWVYEQYF. The rearrangement uses TRBV28 and TRBJ2-7; D gene unclear. Germline values: CDR1 MDHEN, CDR2 SYDVKM. Trimming removed 7 bases at V and 3 bases at J, with 10 bases between. The CDR3 is made up of 12 amino acids.

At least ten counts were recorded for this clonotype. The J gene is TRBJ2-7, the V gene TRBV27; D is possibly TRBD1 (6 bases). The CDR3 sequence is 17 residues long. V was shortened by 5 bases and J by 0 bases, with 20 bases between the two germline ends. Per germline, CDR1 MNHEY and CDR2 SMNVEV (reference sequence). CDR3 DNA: TGTGCCAGCAGTACAGGGCCGGGACAACTCCTCTCCTACGAGCAGTACTTC. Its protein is CASSTGPGQLLSYEQYF.

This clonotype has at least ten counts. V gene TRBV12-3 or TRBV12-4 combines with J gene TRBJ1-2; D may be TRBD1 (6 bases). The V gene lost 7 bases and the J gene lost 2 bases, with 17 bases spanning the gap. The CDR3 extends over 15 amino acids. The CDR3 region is CASTTPTGSNYGYTF. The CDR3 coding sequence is TGTGCCAGCACCACCCCCACAGGGTCCAACTATGGCTACACCTTC.

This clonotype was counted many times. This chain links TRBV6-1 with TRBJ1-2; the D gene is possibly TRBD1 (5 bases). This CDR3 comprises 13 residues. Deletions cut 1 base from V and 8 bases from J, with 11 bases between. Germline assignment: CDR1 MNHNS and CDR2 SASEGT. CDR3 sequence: CASSEGRVSGYTF. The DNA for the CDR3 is TGTGCCAGCAGTGAAGGCAGGGTATCAGGCTACACCTTC.

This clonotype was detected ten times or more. The CDR3, as DNA: TGTGCCAGCAGCCGGAGGAGTTCCGACGAGCAGTACTTC. It encodes CASSRRSSDEQYF. This chain links TRBV7-2 with TRBJ2-7; TRBD2 might be the D (5 bases). The V gene lost 5 bases and the J gene lost 5 bases, with 13 bases spanning the gap. The CDR3 has 13 residues. CDR1 is SGHTA, CDR2 FQGNSA, per germline. Looking up the rest from reference TRBV7-2 and TRBJ2-7 gives the full variable domain: GAGVSQSPSNKVTEKGKDVELRCDPISGHTALYWYRQSLGQGLEFLIYFQGNSAPDKSGLPSDRFSAERTGGSVSTLTIQRTQQEDSAVYLCASSRRSSDEQYFGPGTRLTVT.

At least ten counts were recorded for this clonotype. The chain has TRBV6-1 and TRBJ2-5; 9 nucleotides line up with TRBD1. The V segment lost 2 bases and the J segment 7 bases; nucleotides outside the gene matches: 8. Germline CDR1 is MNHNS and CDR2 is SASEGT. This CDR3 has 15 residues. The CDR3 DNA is TGTGCCAGCAGTGAATTCCGACAGGGGGAAGGGACCCAGTACTTC. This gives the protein CASSEFRQGEGTQYF.

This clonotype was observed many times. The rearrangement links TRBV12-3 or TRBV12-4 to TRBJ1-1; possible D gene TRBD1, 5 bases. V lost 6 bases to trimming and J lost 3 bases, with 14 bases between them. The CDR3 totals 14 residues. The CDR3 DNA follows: TGTGCCAGCAGGTTCAGGGTGGCCCACACTGAAGCTTTCTTT. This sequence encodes CASRFRVAHTEAFF.

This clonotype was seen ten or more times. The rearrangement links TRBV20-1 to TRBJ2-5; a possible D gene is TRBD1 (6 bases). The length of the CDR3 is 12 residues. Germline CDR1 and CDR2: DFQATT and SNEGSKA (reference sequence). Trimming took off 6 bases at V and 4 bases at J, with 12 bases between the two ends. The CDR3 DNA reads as TGCAGTGCAACCGCAGGGGCAGAGACCCAGTACTTC. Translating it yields CSATAGAETQYF.

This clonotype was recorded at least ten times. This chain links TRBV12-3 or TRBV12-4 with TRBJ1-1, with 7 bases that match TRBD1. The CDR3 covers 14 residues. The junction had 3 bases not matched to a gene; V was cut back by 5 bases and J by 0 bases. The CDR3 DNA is TGTGCCAGCAGTCGCGACAGGGTGAACACTGAAGCTTTCTTT. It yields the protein CASSRDRVNTEAFF.

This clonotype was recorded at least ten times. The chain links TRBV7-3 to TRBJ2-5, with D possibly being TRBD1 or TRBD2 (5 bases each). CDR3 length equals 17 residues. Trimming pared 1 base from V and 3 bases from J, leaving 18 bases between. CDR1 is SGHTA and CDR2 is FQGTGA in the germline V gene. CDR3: CASSLNPTGTGKETQYF. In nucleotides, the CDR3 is TGTGCCAGCAGCTTAAATCCCACCGGGACGGGGAAAGAGACCCAGTACTTC.

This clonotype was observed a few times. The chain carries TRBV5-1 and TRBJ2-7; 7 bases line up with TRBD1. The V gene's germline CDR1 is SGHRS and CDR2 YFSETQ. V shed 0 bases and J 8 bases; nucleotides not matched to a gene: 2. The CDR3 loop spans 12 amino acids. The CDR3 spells CASSLEGAQQYF. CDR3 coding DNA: TGCGCCAGCAGCTTGGAGGGGGCGCAGCAGTACTTC.